Only one count was recorded for the clone carrying this T cell receptor (beta chain). Its matching antigen is unknown. The data were obtained in a study of cytomegalovirus exposure and HLA in healthy donors. Study observations and caveats: A later analysis found TCR association rates differed by HLA locus, highest for DRB1 and lowest for HLA-C.

13 Jbeta primers and 60 Vbeta primers were used for the PCR. Some clones are missing from TCRdb's copy, which holds only in-frame ones; the method was immunoSEQ multiplex PCR. The table records some 97,000 clones, 75% to 85% of them present only once. The V end lost 0 bases, the J end lost 3 bases, and 9 bases lay between the germline ends. The germline V gene encodes CDR1 LNHNV and CDR2 YYDKDF (reference sequence). This CDR3 has 14 amino acids. This sequence joins TRBV15 and TRBJ2-7; D not certain. This sequence was found in a woman between 45 and 65 years old in good health and CMV-seropositive. The specimen sequenced was PBMCs. CDR3 in DNA: TGTGCCACCAGCAGAGAACACGGGTACTACGAGCAGTACTTC. As protein: CATSREHGYYEQYF.